This T cell receptor (beta chain) appears in the sequencing data of a study of cytomegalovirus exposure and HLA in healthy donors. Study-wide points: Equally common other TCR beta chains were less clonally expanded than HLA-associated ones, a later analysis found. Earlier findings revealed that most TCR beta V segments proved productive either about 87% or about 30% of the time. One variant, a missense change in DCLRE1C, was linked in a later analysis to TCR beta V- and J-gene trimming. Immune exposure information available was restricted to CMV serostatus.

This CDR3 region has 15 residues. The germline CDR1 and CDR2 sequences are SGHRS and YFSETQ. V was clipped by 0 bases and J by 7 bases, with 14 bases between them. Use of 60 Vbeta and 13 Jbeta primers characterized the PCR. Sequencing used immunoSEQ multiplex PCR; TCRdb keeps in-frame clones, though not all of them. The sample includes around 88,000 clones, about 81% of them seen just once. A word on this clone: What it binds is not known.

This chain connects TRBV5-1 to TRBJ2-1; a weak D match, TRBD1 (6 bases). This TCR came from a woman between 40 and 50 years old in good health and CMV-seropositive. Sequencing was carried out using PBMCs. This CDR3 is CASSLATRGDNEQFF. In DNA form, the CDR3 reads TGCGCCAGCAGCTTGGCCACCAGGGGTGATAATGAGCAGTTCTTC.